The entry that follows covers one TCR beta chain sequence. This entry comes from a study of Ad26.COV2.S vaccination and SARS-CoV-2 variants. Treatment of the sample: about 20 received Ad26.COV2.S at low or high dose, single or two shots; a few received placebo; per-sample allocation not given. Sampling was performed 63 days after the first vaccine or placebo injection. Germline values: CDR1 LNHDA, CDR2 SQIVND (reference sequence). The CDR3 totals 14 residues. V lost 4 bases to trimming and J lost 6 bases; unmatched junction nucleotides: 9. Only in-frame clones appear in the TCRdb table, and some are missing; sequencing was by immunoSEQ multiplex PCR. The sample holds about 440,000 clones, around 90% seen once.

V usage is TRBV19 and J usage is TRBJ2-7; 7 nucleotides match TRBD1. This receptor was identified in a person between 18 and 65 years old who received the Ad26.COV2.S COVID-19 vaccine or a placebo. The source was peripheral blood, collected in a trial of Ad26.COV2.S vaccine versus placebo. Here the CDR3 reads CASSTGTESAEQYF. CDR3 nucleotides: TGTGCCAGTAGTACCGGGACAGAATCGGCCGAGCAGTACTTC. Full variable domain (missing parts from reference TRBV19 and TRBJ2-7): DGGITQSPKYLFRKEGQNVTLSCEQNLNHDAMYWYRQDPGQGLRLIYYSQIVNDFQKGDIAEGYSVSREKKESFPLTVTSAQKNPTAFYLCASSTGTESAEQYFGPGTRLTVT.